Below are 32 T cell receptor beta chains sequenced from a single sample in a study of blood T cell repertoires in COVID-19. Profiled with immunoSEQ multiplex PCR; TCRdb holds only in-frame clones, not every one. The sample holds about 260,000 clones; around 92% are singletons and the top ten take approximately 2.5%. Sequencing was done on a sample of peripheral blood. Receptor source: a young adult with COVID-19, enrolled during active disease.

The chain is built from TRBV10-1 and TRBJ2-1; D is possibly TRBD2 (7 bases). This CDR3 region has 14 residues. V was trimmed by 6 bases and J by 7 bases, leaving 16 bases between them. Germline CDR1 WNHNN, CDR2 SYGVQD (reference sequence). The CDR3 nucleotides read TGCGCCAGCAGCTTACAGGGAGGGGGGAATGAGCAGTTCTTC. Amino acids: CASSLQGGGNEQFF.

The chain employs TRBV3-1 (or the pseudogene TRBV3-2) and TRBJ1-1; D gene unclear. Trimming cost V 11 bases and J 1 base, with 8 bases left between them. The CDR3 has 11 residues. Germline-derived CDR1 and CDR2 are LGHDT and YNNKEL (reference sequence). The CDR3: CAVPGNTEAFF. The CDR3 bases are TGTGCCGTTCCAGGGAACACTGAAGCTTTCTTT.

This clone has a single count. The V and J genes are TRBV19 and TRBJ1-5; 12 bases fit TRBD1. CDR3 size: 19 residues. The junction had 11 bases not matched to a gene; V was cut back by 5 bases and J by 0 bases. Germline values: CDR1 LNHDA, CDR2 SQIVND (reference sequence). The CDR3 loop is CASSPGTGGLGNSNQPQHF. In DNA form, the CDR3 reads TGTGCCAGTAGTCCCGGGACAGGGGGCTTAGGGAATAGCAATCAGCCCCAGCATTTT.

The CDR3 loop reads CASSLSGGSTDTQYF. Written as DNA, the CDR3 is TGTGCCAGCAGCCTTTCGGGGGGTAGCACAGATACGCAGTATTTT. The V call is TRBV3-1 (or the pseudogene TRBV3-2), the J call TRBJ2-3; TRBD2 agrees at 7 bases. The CDR3 length is 15 residues. V lost 4 bases and J lost 0; bases outside the gene matches: 4. From germline, CDR1 is LGHDT and CDR2 YNNKEL (reference sequence).

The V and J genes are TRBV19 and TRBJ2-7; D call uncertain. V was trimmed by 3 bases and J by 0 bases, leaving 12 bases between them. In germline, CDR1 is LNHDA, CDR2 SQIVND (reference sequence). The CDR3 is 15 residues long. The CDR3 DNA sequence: TGTGCCAGTAGTATCGTGACTTCCAGCTCCTACGAGCAGTACTTC. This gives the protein CASSIVTSSSYEQYF.

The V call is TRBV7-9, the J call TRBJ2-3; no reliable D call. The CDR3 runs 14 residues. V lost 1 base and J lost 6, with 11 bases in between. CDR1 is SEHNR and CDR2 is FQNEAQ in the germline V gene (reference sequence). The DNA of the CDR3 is TGTGCCAGCAGCTTAGGCTCTATATCCGATACGCAGTATTTT. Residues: CASSLGSISDTQYF.

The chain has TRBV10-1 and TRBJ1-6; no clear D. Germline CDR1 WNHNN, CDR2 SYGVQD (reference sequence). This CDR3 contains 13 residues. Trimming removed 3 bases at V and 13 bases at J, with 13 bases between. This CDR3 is CASSDNTRGPLHF. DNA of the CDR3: TGCGCCAGCAGTGACAATACTCGCGGCCCCCTCCACTTT.

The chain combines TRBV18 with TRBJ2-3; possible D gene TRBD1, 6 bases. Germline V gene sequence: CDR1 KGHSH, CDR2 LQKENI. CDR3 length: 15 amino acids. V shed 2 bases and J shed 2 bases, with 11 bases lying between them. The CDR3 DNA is TGTGCCAGCTCACCATTCCCAGGGGACACAGATACGCAGTATTTT. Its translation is CASSPFPGDTDTQYF. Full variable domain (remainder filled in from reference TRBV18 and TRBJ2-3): NAGVMQNPRHLVRRRGQEARLRCSPMKGHSHVYWYRQLPEEGLKFMVYLQKENIIDESGMPKERFSAEFPKEGPSILRIQQVVRGDSAAYFCASSPFPGDTDTQYFGPGTRLTVL.

Here the CDR3 reads CASRLAGSSSYEQYF. CDR3 coding DNA: TGTGCCAGCCGTTTAGCGGGGTCGAGCTCCTACGAGCAGTACTTC. V is TRBV6-2 or TRBV6-3 and J is TRBJ2-7, with 8 nucleotides matching TRBD2. Germline CDR1 MNHEY, CDR2 SVGEGT. Unmatched junction bases numbered 9, after V lost 8 bases and J lost 0 bases. The CDR3 totals 15 residues.

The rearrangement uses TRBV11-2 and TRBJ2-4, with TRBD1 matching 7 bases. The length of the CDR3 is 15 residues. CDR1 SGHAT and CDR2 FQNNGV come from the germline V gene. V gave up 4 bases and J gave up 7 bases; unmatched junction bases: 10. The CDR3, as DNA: TGTGCCAGCAGCTCCCCCCGACAGGGATGGAACATTCAGTACTTC. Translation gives CASSSPRQGWNIQYF.

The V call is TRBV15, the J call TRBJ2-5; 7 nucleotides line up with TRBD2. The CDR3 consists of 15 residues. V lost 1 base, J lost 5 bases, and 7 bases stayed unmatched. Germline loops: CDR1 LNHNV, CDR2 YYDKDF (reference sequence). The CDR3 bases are TGTGCCACCAGCAGAGGAGGCGCCGGGGGGGAGACCCAGTACTTC. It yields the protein CATSRGGAGGETQYF.

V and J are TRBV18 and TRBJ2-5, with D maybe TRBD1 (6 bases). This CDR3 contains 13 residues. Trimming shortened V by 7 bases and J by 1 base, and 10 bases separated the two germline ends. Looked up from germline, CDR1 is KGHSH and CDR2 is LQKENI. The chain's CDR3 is CASLRGIQETQYF. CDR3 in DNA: TGTGCCAGCTTAAGGGGGATCCAAGAGACCCAGTACTTC.

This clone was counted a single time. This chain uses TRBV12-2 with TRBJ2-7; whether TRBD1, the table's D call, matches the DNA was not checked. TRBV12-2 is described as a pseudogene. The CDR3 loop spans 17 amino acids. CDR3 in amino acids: CASRANRSTGDSYEQYF. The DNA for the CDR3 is TGTGCAAGTCGCGCCAATCGCAGCACAGGGGACTCCTACGAGCAGTACTTC.

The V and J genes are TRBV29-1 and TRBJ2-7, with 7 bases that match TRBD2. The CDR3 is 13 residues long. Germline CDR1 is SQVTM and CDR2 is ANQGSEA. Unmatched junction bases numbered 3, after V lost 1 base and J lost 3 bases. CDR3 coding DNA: TGCAGCGTTGAAGGGGCTAGCGGCTACGAGCAGTACTTC. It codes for CSVEGASGYEQYF.

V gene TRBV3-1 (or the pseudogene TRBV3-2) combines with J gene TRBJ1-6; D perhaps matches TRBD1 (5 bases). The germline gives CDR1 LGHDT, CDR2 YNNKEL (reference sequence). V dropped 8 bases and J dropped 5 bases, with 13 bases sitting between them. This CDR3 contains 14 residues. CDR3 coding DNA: TGTGCCAGCTCCCCTGGGGGGAATAATTCACCCCTCCACTTT. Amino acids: CASSPGGNNSPLHF.

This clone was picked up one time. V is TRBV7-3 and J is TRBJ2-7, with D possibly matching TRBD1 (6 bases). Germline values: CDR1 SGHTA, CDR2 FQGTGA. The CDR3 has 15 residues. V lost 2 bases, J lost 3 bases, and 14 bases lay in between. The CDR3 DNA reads TGTGCCAGCAGCTTACGTCCAGGGGACGACTACGAGCAGTACTTC. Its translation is CASSLRPGDDYEQYF.

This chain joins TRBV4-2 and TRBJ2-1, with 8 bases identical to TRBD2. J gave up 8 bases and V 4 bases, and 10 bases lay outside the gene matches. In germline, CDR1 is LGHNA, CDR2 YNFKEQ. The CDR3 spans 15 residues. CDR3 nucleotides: TGTGCCAGCAGCCCCACTAGCGGACCTCGCGATGAGCAGTTCTTC. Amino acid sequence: CASSPTSGPRDEQFF.

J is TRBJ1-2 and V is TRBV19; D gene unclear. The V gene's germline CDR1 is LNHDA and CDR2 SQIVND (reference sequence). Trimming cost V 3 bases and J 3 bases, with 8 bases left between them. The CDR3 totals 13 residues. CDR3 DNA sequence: TGTGCCAGTAGTATCGGGGTCGACTATGGCTACACCTTC. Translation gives CASSIGVDYGYTF.

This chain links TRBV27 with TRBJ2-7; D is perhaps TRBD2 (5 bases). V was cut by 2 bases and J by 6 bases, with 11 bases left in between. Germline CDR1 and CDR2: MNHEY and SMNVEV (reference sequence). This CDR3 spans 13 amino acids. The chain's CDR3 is CASSLILRGEQYF. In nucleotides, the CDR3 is TGTGCCAGCAGTTTAATTTTACGGGGCGAGCAGTACTTC.

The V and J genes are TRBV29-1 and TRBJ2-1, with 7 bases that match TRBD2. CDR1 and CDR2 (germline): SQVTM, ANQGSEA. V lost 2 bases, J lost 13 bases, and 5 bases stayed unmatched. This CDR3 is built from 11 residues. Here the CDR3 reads CSVERDYFQFF. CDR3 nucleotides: TGCAGCGTTGAAAGGGACTACTTCCAGTTCTTC.

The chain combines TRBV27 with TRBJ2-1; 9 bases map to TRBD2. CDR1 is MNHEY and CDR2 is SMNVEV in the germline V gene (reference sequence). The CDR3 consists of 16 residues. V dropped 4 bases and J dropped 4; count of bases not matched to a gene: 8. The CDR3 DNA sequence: TGTGCCAGCAGTTCCGTACGGACTAGCGCTTACAATGAGCAGTTCTTC. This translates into CASSSVRTSAYNEQFF.

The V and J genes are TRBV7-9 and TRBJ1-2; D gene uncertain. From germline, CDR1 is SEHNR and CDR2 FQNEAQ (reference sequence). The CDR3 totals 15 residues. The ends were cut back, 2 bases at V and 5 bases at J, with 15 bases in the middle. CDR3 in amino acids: CASSLSLLGEYGYTF. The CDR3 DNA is TGTGCCAGCAGCTTAAGCCTCCTGGGCGAATATGGCTACACCTTC.

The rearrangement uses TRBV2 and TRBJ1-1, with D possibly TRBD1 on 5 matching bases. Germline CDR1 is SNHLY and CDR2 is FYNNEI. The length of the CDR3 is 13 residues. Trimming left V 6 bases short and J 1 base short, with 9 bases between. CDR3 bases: TGTGCCAGCAGACCCACAGGGAACACTGAAGCTTTCTTT. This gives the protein CASRPTGNTEAFF.

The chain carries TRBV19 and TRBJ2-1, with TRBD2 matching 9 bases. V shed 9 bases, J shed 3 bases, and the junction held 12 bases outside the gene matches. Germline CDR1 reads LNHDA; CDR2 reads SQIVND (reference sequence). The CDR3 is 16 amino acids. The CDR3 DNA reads TGTGCCAGCAGGCGACGGGGGACTAGCCACTACAATGAGCAGTTCTTC. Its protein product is CASRRRGTSHYNEQFF.

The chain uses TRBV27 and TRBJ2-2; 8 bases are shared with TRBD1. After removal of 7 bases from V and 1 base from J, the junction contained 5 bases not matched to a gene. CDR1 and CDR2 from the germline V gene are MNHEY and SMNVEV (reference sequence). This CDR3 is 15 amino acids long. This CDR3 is CASKSGTGNTGELFF. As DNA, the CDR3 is TGTGCCAGCAAGTCCGGGACAGGGAACACCGGGGAGCTGTTTTTT.

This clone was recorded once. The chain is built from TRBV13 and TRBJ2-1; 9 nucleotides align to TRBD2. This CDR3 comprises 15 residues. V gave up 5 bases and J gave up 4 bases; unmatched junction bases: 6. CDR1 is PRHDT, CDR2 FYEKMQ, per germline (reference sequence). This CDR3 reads CASSIWREGYNEQFF. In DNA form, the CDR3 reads TGTGCCAGCAGCATCTGGCGGGAGGGTTACAATGAGCAGTTCTTC.

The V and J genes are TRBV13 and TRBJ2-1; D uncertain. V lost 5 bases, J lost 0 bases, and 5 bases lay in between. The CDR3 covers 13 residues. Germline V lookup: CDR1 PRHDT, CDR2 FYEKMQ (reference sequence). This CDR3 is CASSGPSYNEQFF. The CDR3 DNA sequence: TGTGCCAGCAGCGGCCCCTCCTACAATGAGCAGTTCTTC.

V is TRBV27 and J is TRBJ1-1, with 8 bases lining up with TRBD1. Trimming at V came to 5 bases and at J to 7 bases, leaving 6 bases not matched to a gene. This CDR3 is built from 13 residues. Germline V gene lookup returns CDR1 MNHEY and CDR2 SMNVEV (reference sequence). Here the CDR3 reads CASSLQGGVEAFF. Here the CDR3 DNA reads TGTGCCAGCAGTCTACAGGGGGGCGTTGAAGCTTTCTTT.

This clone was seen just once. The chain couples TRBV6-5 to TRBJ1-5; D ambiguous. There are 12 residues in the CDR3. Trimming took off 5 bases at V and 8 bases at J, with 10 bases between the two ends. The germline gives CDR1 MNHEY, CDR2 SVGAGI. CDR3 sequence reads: CASSTNDKPQHF. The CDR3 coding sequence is TGTGCCAGCAGTACGAACGACAAGCCCCAGCATTTT.

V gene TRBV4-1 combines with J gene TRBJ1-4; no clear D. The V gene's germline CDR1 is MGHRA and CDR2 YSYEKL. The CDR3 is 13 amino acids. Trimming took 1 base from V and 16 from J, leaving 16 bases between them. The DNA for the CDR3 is TGCGCCAGCAGCCAAGCGTCTATCTCTAGGCCGTTTTTT. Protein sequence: CASSQASISRPFF.

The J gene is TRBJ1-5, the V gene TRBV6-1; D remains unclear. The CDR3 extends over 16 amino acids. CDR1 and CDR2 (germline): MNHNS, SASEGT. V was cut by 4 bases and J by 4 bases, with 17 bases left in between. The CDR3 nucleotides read TGTGCCAGCAGTGCCAAGCGACTATTCGAAAATCAGCCCCAGCATTTT. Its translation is CASSAKRLFENQPQHF.

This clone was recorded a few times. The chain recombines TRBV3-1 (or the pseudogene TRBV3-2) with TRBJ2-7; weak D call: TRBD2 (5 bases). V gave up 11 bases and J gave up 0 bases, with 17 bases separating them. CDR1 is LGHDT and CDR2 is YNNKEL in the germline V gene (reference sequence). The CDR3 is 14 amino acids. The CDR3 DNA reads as TGTGCCTCAAAGAGTAGCGCTTCCTCCTACGAGCAGTACTTC. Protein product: CASKSSASSYEQYF.